A single sample is the source of the 17 T cell receptor beta chains below, sequenced in a study of Ad26.COV2.S vaccination and SARS-CoV-2 variants. Stated treatment: approximately 18 received Ad26.COV2.S at low or high dose, single or two shots; roughly five received placebo; per-sample allocation not given. Material that was analyzed had been drawn on day 63 after the first vaccine or placebo injection. Only in-frame clones appear in the TCRdb table, and some are missing; sequencing was by immunoSEQ multiplex PCR. The repertoire holds approximately 300,000 clones, with around four fifths as singletons. Source: peripheral blood, taken in a trial of Ad26.COV2.S vaccine versus placebo. The receptors were sampled from a person aged 18-60 years who received the Ad26.COV2.S COVID-19 vaccine or a placebo.

V is TRBV7-9 and J is TRBJ1-4; TRBD1 aligns across 7 bases. The CDR3 consists of 16 residues. Germline loops: CDR1 SEHNR, CDR2 FQNEAQ (reference sequence). Trimming took 5 bases from V and 0 from J; bases not matched to a gene: 6. The CDR3 DNA sequence: TGTGCCAGCAGCCGTAACAGGGGTGCAACTAATGAAAAACTGTTTTTT. Translating gives CASSRNRGATNEKLFF.

The rearrangement joins TRBV29-1 to TRBJ1-2, with D possibly TRBD1 on 5 matching bases. From germline, CDR1 is SQVTM and CDR2 ANQGSEA. V lost 1 base and J lost 6, with 12 bases in between. The CDR3 covers 13 residues. The DNA for the CDR3 is TGCAGCGTTGAAGTGGGAGAGGGGAATGGCTACACCTTC. Its translation: CSVEVGEGNGYTF. The full variable domain, with the rest looked up from reference TRBV29-1 and TRBJ1-2, is SAVISQKPSRDICQRGTSLTIQCQVDSQVTMMFWYRQQPGQSLTLIATANQGSEATYESGFVIDKFPISRPNLTFSTLTVSNMSPEDSSIYLCSVEVGEGNGYTFGSGTRLTVV.

This rearrangement joins TRBV18 to TRBJ2-7, with D possibly being TRBD2 (6 bases). Germline values: CDR1 KGHSH, CDR2 LQKENI. The V end lost 3 bases, the J end lost 6 bases, and 6 bases lay between the germline ends. The length of the CDR3 is 11 residues. The CDR3 DNA sequence: TGTGCCAGCTCACCGGGGGGCGAGCAGTACTTC. Translating it yields CASSPGGEQYF.

The chain is built from TRBV30 and TRBJ1-2; D gene uncertain. CDR3 size: 14 residues. Germline V CDR1 and CDR2: GTSNPN, SVGIG (reference sequence). Trimming took 0 bases from V and 1 from J, leaving 9 bases between them. The CDR3 spells CAWSVRSDNYGYTF. The CDR3 DNA follows: TGTGCCTGGAGTGTTCGTTCTGATAACTATGGCTACACCTTC.

The chain uses TRBV5-1 and TRBJ1-1; 7 nucleotides match TRBD1. Germline lookup yields CDR1 SGHRS and CDR2 YFSETQ. The CDR3 contains 14 residues. V gave up 7 bases and J gave up 0 bases; unmatched junction bases: 6. CDR3 coding DNA: TGCGCCAGCTCGCGGGACAGCCTGAACACTGAAGCTTTCTTT. Residues: CASSRDSLNTEAFF. Full variable domain (outside the CDR3, taken from reference TRBV5-1 and TRBJ1-1): KAGVTQTPRYLIKTRGQQVTLSCSPISGHRSVSWYQQTPGQGLQFLFEYFSETQRNKGNFPGRFSGRQFSNSRSEMNVSTLELGDSALYLCASSRDSLNTEAFFGQGTRLTVV.

The chain has TRBV3-1 (or the pseudogene TRBV3-2) and TRBJ2-5; TRBD1 agrees at 9 bases. After removal of 5 bases from V and 5 bases from J, the junction contained 9 bases not matched to a gene. This CDR3 spans 15 amino acids. CDR1 LGHDT and CDR2 YNNKEL come from the germline V gene (reference sequence). CDR3 coding DNA: TGTGCCAGCAGCGAACAGGGGGCGTCCTCTGAGACCCAGTACTTC. Translation gives CASSEQGASSETQYF.

The rearrangement links TRBV21-1 to TRBJ2-5; the D call in the table, TRBD2, was not verified against the DNA. TRBV21-1 is listed as a pseudogene. This CDR3 comprises 12 residues. The CDR3 is CASSPREETQYF. CDR3 nucleotide sequence: TGTGCCAGCAGCCCCCGAGAAGAGACCCAGTACTTC.

The V call is TRBV5-8, the J call TRBJ1-5; D is perhaps TRBD1 (6 bases). The CDR3 is 16 amino acids. V was shortened by 4 bases and J by 3 bases, with 17 bases between the two germline ends. The V gene's germline CDR1 is SGHTS and CDR2 YDEGEE. CDR3 sequence reads: CASSPSEGGVNQPQHF. In nucleotides, the CDR3 is TGTGCCAGCAGCCCCTCGGAGGGGGGGGTCAATCAGCCCCAGCATTTT.

The chain combines TRBV28 with TRBJ1-6; D uncertain. CDR3 length: 14 residues. Germline loops: CDR1 MDHEN, CDR2 SYDVKM. The V gene lost 9 bases and the J gene lost 4 bases, with 13 bases spanning the gap. CDR3 bases: TGTGCCAGTGGCTCTTTACTTTATAATTCACCCCTCCACTTT. Its translation is CASGSLLYNSPLHF.

This clone was seen just once. This chain links TRBV19 with TRBJ1-6; 9 nucleotides agree with TRBD1. CDR3 length equals 15 residues. With V trimmed by 2 bases and J by 8 bases, 4 bases remained unmatched. Germline assignment: CDR1 LNHDA and CDR2 SQIVND (reference sequence). CDR3 in DNA: TGTGCCAGTAGTATATCGCGGACAGGGGATTCACCCCTCCACTTT. This codes for CASSISRTGDSPLHF. The full variable domain, completed using reference TRBV19 and TRBJ1-6, is DGGITQSPKYLFRKEGQNVTLSCEQNLNHDAMYWYRQDPGQGLRLIYYSQIVNDFQKGDIAEGYSVSREKKESFPLTVTSAQKNPTAFYLCASSISRTGDSPLHFGNGTRLTVT.

This chain uses TRBV28 with TRBJ2-6, with 7 bases lining up with TRBD1. Germline V lookup: CDR1 MDHEN, CDR2 SYDVKM. The V segment lost 6 bases and the J segment 2 bases; nucleotides outside the gene matches: 4. The CDR3 sequence is 15 residues long. CDR3 loop: CASRFDRAGANVLTF. The CDR3 nucleotides are TGTGCCAGCAGATTTGACAGGGCTGGGGCCAACGTCCTGACTTTC.

The chain couples TRBV19 to TRBJ1-2; TRBD1 matches 7 bases. Germline V gene sequence: CDR1 LNHDA, CDR2 SQIVND (reference sequence). J was trimmed by 5 bases and V by 3 bases; bases with no gene match: 9. The CDR3 loop spans 15 amino acids. This CDR3 is CASSIVTGILYGYTF. The CDR3, as DNA: TGTGCCAGTAGTATCGTGACAGGGATTTTGTATGGCTACACCTTC.

This clone was seen just once. The V and J genes are TRBV4-2 and TRBJ1-6, with TRBD1 matching 8 bases. Trimming took 3 bases from V and 7 from J; bases not matched to a gene: 5. Germline values: CDR1 LGHNA, CDR2 YNFKEQ. This CDR3 spans 15 amino acids. The CDR3 here is CASSQTDRDNSPLHF. The CDR3 bases are TGTGCCAGCAGCCAGACGGACAGGGACAATTCACCCCTCCACTTT.

The chain is built from TRBV2 and TRBJ1-5; 9 bases map to TRBD1. The CDR3 covers 15 residues. Germline V gives CDR1 SNHLY, CDR2 FYNNEI. The J segment lost 1 base and the V segment lost 8 bases, leaving 6 bases of the junction unmatched. The CDR3: CASGKDRGSNQPQHF. The DNA for the CDR3 is TGTGCCAGCGGCAAGGACAGGGGAAGCAATCAGCCCCAGCATTTT.

This clone was recorded once. J is TRBJ1-3 and V is TRBV11-2, with TRBD1 as a possible D gene (5 bases). The length of the CDR3 is 15 residues. V lost 4 bases to trimming and J lost 0 bases, with 10 bases between them. The germline V gene has CDR1 SGHAT and CDR2 FQNNGV. CDR3 in amino acids: CASSSGRTSGNTIYF. CDR3 in DNA: TGTGCCAGCAGCTCGGGACGGACCTCTGGAAACACCATATATTTT.

This clone came up once. The chain links TRBV5-1 to TRBJ1-3; no clear D. CDR3 length: 12 residues. CDR1 is SGHRS and CDR2 is YFSETQ in the germline V gene. Between the trimmed V and J ends, which lost 5 bases and 0 bases, there was a span of 3 bases. The CDR3 sequence is CASSPSGNTIYF. The CDR3 DNA follows: TGCGCCAGCAGTCCCTCTGGAAACACCATATATTTT.

This chain links TRBV14 with TRBJ2-3; 13 bases agree with TRBD2. The germline V gene has CDR1 SGHDN and CDR2 FVKESK. J lost 0 bases, V lost 4 bases, and 7 bases had no gene match. The CDR3 is 18 residues long. CDR3 bases: TGTGCCAGCAGCCTCCGGACTAGCGGGGGCCTAAGCACAGATACGCAGTATTTT. It is translated as CASSLRTSGGLSTDTQYF.